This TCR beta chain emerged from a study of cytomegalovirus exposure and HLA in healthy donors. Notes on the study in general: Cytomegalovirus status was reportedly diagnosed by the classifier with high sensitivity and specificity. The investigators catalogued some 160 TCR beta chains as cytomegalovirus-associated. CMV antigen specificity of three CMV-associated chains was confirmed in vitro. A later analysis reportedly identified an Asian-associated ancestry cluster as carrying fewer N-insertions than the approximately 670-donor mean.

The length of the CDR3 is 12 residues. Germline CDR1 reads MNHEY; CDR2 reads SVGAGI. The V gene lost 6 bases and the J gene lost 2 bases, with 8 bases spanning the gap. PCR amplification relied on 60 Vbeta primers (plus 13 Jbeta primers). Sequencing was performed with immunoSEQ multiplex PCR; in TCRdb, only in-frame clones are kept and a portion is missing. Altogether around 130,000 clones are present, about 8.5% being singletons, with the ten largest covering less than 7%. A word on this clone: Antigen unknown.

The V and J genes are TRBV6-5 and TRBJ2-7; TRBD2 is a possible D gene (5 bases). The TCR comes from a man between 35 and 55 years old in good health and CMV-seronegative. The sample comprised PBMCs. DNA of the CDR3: TGTGCCAGCAGCCGGAGGCCCTACGAGCAGTACTTC. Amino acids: CASSRRPYEQYF.